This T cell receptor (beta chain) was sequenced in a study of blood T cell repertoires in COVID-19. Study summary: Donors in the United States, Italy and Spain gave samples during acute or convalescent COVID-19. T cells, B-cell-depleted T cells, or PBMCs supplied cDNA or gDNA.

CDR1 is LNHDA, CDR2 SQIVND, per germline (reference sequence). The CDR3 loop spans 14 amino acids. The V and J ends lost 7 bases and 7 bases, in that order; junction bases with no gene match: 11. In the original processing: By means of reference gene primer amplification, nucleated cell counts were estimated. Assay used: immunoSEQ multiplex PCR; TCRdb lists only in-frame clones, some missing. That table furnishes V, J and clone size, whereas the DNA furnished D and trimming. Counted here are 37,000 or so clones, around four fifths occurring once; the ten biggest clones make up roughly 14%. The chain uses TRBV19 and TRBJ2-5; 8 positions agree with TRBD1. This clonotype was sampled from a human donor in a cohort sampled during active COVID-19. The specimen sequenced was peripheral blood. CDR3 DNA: TGTGCCAGTACCCAAAACCAGGGGGCCGGGACCCAGTACTTC. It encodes CASTQNQGAGTQYF.